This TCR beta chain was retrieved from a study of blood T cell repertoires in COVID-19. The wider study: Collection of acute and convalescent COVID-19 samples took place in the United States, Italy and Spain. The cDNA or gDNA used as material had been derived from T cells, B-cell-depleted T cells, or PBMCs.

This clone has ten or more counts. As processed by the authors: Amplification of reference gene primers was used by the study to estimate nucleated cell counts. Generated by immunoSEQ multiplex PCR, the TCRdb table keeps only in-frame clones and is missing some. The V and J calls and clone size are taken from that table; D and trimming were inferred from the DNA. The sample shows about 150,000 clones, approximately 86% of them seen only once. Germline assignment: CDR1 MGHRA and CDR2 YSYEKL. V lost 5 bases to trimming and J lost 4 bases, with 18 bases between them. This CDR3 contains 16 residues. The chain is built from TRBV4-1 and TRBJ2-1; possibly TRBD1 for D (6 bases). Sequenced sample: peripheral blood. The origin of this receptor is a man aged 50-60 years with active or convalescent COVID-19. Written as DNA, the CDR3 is TGCGCCAGCAGCTACCAAAGGGGGATAATTTACAATGAGCAGTTCTTC. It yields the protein CASSYQRGIIYNEQFF.